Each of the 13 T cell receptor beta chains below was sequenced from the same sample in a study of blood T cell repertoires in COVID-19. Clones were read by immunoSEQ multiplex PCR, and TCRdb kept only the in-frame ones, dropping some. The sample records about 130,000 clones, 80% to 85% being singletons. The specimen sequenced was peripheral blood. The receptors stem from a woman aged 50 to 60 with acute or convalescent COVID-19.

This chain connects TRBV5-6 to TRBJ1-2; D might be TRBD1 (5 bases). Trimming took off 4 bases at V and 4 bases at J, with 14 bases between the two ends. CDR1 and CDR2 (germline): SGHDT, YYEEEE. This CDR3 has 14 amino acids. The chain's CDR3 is CASSIGHSGYGYTF. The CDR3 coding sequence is TGTGCCAGCAGCATCGGACATAGCGGCTATGGCTACACCTTC.

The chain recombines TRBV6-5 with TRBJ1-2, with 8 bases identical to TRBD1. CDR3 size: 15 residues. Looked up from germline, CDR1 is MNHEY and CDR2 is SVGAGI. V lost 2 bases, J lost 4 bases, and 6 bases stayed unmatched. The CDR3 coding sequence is TGTGCCAGCAGTTACGCGGGACAGGACCCCTATGGCTACACCTTC. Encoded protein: CASSYAGQDPYGYTF.

In DNA, the CDR3 is TGTGCCAGCAGTGACTCGAGGGGGGGCGAGGTGTTTGAGCAGTTCTTC. Its translation is CASSDSRGGEVFEQFF. The chain has TRBV6-4 and TRBJ2-1, with D possibly being TRBD2 (7 bases). The length of the CDR3 is 16 residues. Per germline, CDR1 MRHNA and CDR2 SNTAGT. V lost 0 bases and J lost 9, with 18 bases in between.

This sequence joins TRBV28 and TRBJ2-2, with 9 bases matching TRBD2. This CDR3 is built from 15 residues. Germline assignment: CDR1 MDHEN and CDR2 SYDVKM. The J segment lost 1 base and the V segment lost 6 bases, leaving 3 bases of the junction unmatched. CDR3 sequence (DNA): TGTGCCAGCAGAATGACTAGCGGGAACACCGGGGAGCTGTTTTTT. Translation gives CASRMTSGNTGELFF.

In DNA, the CDR3 is TGTGCCAGCCGGAGTAGCGGGAGGAACGAGCAGTACTTC. It specifies CASRSSGRNEQYF. The chain has TRBV2 and TRBJ2-7; TRBD2 matches at 10 bases. Trimming cost V 8 bases and J 5 bases; bases outside gene matches: 6. Germline-derived CDR1 and CDR2 are SNHLY and FYNNEI. The CDR3 contains 13 residues.

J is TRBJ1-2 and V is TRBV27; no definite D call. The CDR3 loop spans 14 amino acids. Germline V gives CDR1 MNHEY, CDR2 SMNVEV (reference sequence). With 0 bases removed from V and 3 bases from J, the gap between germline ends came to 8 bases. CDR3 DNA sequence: TGTGCCAGCAGTTTATCGAGCGGGGACTATGGCTACACCTTC. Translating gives CASSLSSGDYGYTF.

The CDR3 here is CSARGGVEQYF. The CDR3, as DNA: TGCAGTGCTAGGGGCGGGGTCGAGCAGTACTTC. This chain uses TRBV20-1 with TRBJ2-7, with D tentatively TRBD2 (6 bases). The germline gives CDR1 DFQATT, CDR2 SNEGSKA (reference sequence). This CDR3 region has 11 residues. Trimming left V 3 bases short and J 6 bases short, with 9 bases between.

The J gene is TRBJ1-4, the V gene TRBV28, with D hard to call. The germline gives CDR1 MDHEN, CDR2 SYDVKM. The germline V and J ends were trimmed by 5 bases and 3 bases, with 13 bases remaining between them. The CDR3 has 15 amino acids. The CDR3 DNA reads TGTGCCAGCAGTGGCAGGATGAGGGCTAATGAAAAACTGTTTTTT. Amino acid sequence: CASSGRMRANEKLFF.

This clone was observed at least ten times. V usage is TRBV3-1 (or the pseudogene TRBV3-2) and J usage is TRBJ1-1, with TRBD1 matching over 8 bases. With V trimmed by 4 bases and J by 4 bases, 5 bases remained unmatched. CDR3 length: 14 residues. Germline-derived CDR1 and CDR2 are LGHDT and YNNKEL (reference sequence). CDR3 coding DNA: TGTGCCAGCAGCCGCTTGGACAGGGTCACTGAAGCTTTCTTT. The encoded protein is CASSRLDRVTEAFF.

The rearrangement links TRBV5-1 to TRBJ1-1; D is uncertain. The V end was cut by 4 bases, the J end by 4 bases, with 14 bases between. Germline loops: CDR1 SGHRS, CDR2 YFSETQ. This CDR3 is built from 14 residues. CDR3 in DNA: TGCGCCAGCAGCCCACGTCGGGAAGGCACTGAAGCTTTCTTT. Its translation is CASSPRREGTEAFF.

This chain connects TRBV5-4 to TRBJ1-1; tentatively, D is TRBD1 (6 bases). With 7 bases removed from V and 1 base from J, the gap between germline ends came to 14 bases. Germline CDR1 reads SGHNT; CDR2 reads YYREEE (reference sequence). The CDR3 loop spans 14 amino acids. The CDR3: CASSNLDRNTEAFF. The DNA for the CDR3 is TGTGCCAGCTCGAACCTGGACAGGAACACTGAAGCTTTCTTT.

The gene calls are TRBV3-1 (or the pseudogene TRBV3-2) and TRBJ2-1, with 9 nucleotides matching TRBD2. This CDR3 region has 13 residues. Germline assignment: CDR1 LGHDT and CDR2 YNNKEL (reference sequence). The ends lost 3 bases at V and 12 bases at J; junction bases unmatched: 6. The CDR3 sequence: CASSQIAGAWQFF. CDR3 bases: TGTGCCAGCAGCCAGATAGCGGGGGCTTGGCAGTTCTTC.

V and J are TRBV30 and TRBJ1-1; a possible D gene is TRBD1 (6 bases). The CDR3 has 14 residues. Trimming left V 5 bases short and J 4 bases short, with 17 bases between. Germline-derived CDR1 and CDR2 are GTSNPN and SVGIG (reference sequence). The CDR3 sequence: CAWAYRDISTEAFF. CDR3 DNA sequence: TGTGCCTGGGCTTACAGGGACATTAGCACTGAAGCTTTCTTT.